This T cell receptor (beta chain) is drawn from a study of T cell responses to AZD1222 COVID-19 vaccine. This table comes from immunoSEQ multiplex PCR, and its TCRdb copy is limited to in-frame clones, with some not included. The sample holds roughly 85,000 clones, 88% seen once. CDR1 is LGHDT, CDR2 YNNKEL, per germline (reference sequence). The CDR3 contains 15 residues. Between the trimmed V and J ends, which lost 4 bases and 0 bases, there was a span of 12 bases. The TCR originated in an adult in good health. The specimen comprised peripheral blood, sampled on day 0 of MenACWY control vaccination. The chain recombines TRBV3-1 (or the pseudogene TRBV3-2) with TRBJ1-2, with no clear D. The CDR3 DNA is TGTGCCAGCAGCCCTCCACTTCTAGCTAACTATGGCTACACCTTC. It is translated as CASSPPLLANYGYTF.